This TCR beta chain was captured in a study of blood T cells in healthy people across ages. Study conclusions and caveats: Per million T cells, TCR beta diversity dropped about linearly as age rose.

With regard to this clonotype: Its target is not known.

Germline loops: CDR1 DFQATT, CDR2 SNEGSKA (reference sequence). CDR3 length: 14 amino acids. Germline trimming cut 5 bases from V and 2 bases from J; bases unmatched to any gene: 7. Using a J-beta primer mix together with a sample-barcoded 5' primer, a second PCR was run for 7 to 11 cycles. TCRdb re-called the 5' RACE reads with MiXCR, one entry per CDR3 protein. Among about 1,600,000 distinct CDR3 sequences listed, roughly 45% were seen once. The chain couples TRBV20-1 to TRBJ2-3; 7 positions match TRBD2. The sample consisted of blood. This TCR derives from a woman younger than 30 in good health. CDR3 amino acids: CSAGSSGYTDTQYF. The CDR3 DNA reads TGCAGTGCTGGCTCTAGCGGATACACAGATACGCAGTATTTT.